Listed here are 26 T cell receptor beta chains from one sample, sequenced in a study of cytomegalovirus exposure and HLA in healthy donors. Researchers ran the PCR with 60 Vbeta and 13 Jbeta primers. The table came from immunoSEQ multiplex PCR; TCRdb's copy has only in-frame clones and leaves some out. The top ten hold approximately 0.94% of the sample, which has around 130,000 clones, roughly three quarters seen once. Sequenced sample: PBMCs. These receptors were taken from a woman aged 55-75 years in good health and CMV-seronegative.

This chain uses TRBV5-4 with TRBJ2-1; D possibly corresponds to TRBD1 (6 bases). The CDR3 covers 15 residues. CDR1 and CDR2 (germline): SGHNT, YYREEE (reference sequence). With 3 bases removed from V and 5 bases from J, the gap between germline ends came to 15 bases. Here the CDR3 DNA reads TGTGCCAGCAGCTCCCTACTGGACAGAAACAATGAGCAGTTCTTC. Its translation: CASSSLLDRNNEQFF. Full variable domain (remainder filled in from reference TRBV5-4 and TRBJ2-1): ETGVTQSPTHLIKTRGQQVTLRCSSQSGHNTVSWYQQALGQGPQFIFQYYREEENGRGNFPPRFSGLQFPNYSSELNVNALELDDSALYLCASSSLLDRNNEQFFGPGTRLTVL.

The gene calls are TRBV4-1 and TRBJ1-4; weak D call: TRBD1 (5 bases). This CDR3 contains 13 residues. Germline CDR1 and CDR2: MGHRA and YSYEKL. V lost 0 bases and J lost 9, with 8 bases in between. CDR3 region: CASSQDRAQKLFF. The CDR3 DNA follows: TGCGCCAGCAGCCAAGACAGGGCACAAAAACTGTTTTTT.

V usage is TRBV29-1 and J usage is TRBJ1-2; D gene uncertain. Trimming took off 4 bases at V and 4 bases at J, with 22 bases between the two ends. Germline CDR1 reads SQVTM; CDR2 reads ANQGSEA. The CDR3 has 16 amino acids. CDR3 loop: CSVATLQSRTLYGYTF. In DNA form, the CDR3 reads TGCAGCGTTGCCACGTTACAGAGCCGTACCCTCTATGGCTACACCTTC.

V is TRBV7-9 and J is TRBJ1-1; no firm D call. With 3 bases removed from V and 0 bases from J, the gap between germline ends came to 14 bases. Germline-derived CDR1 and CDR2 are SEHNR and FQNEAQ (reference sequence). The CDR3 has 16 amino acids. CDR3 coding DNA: TGTGCCAGCAGCTTCCCACTCGAGATCATGAACACTGAAGCTTTCTTT. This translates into CASSFPLEIMNTEAFF. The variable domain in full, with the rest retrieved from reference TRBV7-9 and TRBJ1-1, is DTGVSQNPRHKITKRGQNVTFRCDPISEHNRLYWYRQTLGQGPEFLTYFQNEAQLEKSRLLSDRFSAERPKGSFSTLEIQRTEQGDSAMYLCASSFPLEIMNTEAFFGQGTRLTVV.

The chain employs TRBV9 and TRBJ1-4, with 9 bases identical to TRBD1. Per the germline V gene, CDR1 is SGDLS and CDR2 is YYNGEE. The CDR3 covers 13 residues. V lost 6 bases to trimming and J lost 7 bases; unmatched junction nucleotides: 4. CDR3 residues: CASKGTGSEKLFF. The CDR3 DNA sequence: TGTGCCAGCAAAGGGACAGGGAGTGAAAAACTGTTTTTT.

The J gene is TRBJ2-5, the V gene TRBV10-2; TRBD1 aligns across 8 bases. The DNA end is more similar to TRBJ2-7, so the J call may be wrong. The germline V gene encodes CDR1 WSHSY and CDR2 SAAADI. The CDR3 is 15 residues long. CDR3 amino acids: CASSEWTGMVGEQYF. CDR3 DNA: TGCGCCAGCAGTGAGTGGACAGGGATGGTGGGCGAGCAGTACTTC.

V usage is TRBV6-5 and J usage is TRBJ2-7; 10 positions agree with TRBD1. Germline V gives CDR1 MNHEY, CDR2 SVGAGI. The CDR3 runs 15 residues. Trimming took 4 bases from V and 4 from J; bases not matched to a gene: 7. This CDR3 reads CASSSPGQGSYEQYF. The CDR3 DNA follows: TGTGCCAGCAGTTCCCCGGGACAGGGGAGTTACGAGCAGTACTTC.

CDR3 nucleotides: TGTGCCAGTAGTGCGGGGACAGGAATCAATCAGCCCCAGCATTTT. It yields the protein CASSAGTGINQPQHF. The chain uses TRBV19 and TRBJ1-5; 8 nucleotides align to TRBD1. The CDR3 length is 15 residues. Unmatched junction bases numbered 6, after V lost 5 bases and J lost 3 bases. The V gene's germline CDR1 is LNHDA and CDR2 SQIVND (reference sequence).

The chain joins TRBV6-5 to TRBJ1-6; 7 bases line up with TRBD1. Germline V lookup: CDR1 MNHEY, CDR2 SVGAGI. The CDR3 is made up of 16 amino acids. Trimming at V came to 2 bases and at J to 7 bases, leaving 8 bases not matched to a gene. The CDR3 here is CASSYEATGVNSPLHF. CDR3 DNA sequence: TGTGCCAGCAGTTACGAAGCTACAGGGGTCAATTCACCCCTCCACTTT.

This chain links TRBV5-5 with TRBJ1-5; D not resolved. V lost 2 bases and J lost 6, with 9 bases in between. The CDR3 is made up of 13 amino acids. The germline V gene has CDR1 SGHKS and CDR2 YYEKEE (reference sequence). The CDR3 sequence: CASSFEGSQPQHF. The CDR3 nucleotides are TGTGCCAGCAGCTTCGAGGGTAGTCAGCCCCAGCATTTT.

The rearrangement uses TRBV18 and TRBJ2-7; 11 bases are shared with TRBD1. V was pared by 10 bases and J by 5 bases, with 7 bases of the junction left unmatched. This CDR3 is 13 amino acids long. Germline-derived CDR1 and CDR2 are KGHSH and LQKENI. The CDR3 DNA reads TGTGCCACCGGACAGGGGGCAGGGAACGAGCAGTACTTC. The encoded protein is CATGQGAGNEQYF.

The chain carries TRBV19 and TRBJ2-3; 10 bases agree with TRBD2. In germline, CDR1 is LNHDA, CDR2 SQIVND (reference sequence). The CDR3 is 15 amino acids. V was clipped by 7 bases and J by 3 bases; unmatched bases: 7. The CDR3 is CASTKGSGRTDTQYF. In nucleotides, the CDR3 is TGTGCCAGTACTAAGGGTAGCGGGAGGACAGATACGCAGTATTTT.

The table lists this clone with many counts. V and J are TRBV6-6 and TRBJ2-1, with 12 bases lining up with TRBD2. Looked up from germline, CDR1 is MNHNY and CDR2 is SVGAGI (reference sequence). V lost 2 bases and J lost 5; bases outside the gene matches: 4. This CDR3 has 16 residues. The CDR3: CASSYPLAGGNNEQFF. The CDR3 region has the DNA TGTGCCAGCAGTTACCCCCTAGCGGGAGGGAACAATGAGCAGTTCTTC.

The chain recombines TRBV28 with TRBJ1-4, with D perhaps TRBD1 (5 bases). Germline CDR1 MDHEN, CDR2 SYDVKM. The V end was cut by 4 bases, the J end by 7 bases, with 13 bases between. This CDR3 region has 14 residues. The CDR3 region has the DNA TGTGCCAGCAGTTCCAAGGGGCTGGGTGAAAAACTGTTTTTT. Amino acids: CASSSKGLGEKLFF.

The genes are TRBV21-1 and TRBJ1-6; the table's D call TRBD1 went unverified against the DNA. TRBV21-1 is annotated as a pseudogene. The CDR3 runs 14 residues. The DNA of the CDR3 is TGTGCCAGCAGCGTGGGACAGGGTGGCTCACCCCTCCACTTT. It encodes CASSVGQGGSPLHF.

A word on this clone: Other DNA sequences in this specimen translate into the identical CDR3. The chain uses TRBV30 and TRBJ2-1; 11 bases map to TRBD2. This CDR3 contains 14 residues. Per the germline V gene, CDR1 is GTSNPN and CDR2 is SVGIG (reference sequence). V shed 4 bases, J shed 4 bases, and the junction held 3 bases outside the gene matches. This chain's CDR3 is CAWTGTSGYNEQFF. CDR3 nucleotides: TGTGCCTGGACCGGGACTAGCGGATACAATGAGCAGTTCTTC.

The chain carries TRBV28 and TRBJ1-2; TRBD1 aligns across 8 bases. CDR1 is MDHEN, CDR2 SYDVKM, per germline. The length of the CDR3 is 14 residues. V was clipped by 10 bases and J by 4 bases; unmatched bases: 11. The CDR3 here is CATATGARSYGYTF. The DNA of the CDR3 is TGTGCCACCGCGACAGGGGCGAGGTCCTATGGCTACACCTTC.

The CDR3 is CASSYSAQGGQPQHF. The DNA of the CDR3 is TGTGCCAGCAGTTACTCGGCCCAGGGGGGTCAGCCCCAGCATTTT. V and J are TRBV6-5 and TRBJ1-5, with TRBD1 matching 7 bases. CDR3 length equals 15 residues. After removal of 0 bases from V and 6 bases from J, the junction contained 5 bases not matched to a gene. CDR1 and CDR2 (germline): MNHEY, SVGAGI.

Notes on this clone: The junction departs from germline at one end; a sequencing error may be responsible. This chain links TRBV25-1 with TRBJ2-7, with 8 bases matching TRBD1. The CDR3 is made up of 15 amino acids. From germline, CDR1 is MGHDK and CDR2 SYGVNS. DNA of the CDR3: TGTGCCAGCAGTGCGGGGACAGGATTCTCCCACGAGCAGTACTTC. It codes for CASSAGTGFSHEQYF.

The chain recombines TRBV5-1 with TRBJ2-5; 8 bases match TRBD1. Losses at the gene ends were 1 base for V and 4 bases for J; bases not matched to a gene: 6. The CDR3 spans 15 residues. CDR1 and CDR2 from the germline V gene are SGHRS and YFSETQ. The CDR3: CASSLMDRDIETQYF. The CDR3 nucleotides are TGCGCCAGCAGCTTGATGGACAGGGATATAGAGACCCAGTACTTC.

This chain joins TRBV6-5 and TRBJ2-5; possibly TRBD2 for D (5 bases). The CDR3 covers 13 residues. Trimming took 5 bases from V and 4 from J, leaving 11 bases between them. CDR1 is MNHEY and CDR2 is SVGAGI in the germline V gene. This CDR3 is CASSEKGRETQYF. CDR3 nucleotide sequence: TGTGCCAGCAGTGAAAAAGGGAGAGAGACCCAGTACTTC.

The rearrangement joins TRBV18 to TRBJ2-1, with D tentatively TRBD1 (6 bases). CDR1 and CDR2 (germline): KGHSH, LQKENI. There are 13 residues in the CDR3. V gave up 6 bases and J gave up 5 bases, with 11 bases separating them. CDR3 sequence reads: CASSQGLDNEQFF. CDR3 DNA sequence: TGTGCCAGCTCTCAGGGGCTGGACAATGAGCAGTTCTTC.

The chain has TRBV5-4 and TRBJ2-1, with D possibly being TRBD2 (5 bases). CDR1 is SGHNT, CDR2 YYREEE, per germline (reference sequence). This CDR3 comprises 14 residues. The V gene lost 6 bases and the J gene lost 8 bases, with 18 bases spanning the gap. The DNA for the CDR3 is TGTGCCAGCACGGGGTGGGGTCGATTAGATGAGCAGTTCTTC. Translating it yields CASTGWGRLDEQFF.

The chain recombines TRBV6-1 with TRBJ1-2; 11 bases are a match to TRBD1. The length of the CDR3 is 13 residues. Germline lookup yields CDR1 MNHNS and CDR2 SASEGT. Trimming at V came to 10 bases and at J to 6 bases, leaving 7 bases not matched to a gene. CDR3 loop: CATRGQGDNGYTF. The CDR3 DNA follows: TGTGCCACCAGGGGACAGGGGGACAATGGCTACACCTTC.

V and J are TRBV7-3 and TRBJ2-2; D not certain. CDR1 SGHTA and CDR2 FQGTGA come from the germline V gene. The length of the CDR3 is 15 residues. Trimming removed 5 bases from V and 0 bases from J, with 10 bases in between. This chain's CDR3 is CASSLVVANTGELFF. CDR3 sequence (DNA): TGTGCCAGCAGCCTCGTCGTAGCGAACACCGGGGAGCTGTTTTTT. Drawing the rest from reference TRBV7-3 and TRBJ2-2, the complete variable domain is GAGVSQTPSNKVTEKGKYVELRCDPISGHTALYWYRQSLGQGPEFLIYFQGTGAADDSGLPNDRFFAVRPEGSVSTLKIQRTERGDSAVYLCASSLVVANTGELFFGEGSRLTVL.

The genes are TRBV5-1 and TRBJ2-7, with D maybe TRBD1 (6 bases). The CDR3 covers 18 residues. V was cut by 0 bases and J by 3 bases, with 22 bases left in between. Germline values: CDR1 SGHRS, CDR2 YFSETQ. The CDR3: CASSLAPVGAGLNYEQYF. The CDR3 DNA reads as TGCGCCAGCAGCTTGGCTCCGGTGGGGGCCGGGCTAAACTACGAGCAGTACTTC. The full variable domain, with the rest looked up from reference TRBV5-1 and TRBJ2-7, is KAGVTQTPRYLIKTRGQQVTLSCSPISGHRSVSWYQQTPGQGLQFLFEYFSETQRNKGNFPGRFSGRQFSNSRSEMNVSTLELGDSALYLCASSLAPVGAGLNYEQYFGPGTRLTVT.